This section outlines one T cell receptor (beta chain) sequence together with its context. Its antigen is still unknown. No much larger clonotype is one base removed from it; base qualities were not supplied. TCRbeta CDR3 regions were amplified from genomic DNA by means of the immunoSEQ Assay, a bias-controlled multiplex PCR. On the authors' methods: Within the assay, amplification of reference gene primers was used to estimate how many nucleated cells each sample contained. Sequence reads were collapsed and filtered to measure the absolute abundance of every unique TCRbeta CDR3 rearrangement. For each sample, productive Simpson clonality was calculated by taking the square root of Simpson's diversity index across productive rearrangements. In TCRdb, the immuneACCESS table is reduced to in-frame sequences with V and J assigned. These tables do not hold every clone; where another copy was compared, an unresolved V gene accounts for under half, and the others remain unexplained. For V, J and clone size, that table is used; D and trimming come from the DNA. The sample contains 150,000 to 190,000 clones, under 85% of them found a single time. About 4% of the sample rests with the top ten.

From V the trimming removes 3 bases and from J it removes 1 base, while the gene matches leave 5 bases of the junction unaccounted for. The CDR3 runs 17 residues from the cysteine to the phenylalanine. Only CDR3 DNA is held: 51 bases, read in frame from base 1. For CDR1 and CDR2, the germline V gene lists SGHTA and FQGNSA. This record comes from a study of blood T cell repertoires in COVID-19 (dated by TCRdb to 2020 to 2021). Regarding the research as a whole: Samples covering the acute and convalescent phases of COVID-19 were provided by collaborators in the United States, Italy and Spain. HLA class I and class II types, where available, came from metadata supplied by the sample provider rather than from assay-based typing. The repertoires were made available in a free public database intended to serve as a resource for research on the immune response to SARS-CoV-2. Samples were obtained from the ongoing ImmuneRACE study (first 160 participants) and from 1,254 subjects provided by 6 global collaborators. Subjects who had been exposed to COVID-19, were actively infected with it, or had recovered from it provided the deeply sampled blood TCRbeta repertoires that made up the dataset. Sample metadata almost always included a de-identified subject ID, COVID-19 status, age in years and sex. The prospective study material was composed of cDNA or gDNA derived from T cells, B-cell-depleted T cells, or PBMCs. Study-level results and caveats: How much clinical and demographic metadata was included differed by source and by participant, and the metadata was provided uncurated.

Each collaborating institution followed its own protocols to collect whole blood in K2EDTA tubes. For TCRbeta analysis, collaborators shipped samples as frozen whole blood, isolated PBMCs, or DNA extracted from either of those sample types. The source of this sequence is a woman of 80 years or more with acute or convalescent COVID-19. Recombination connected TRBV7-2 to TRBJ1-5; 11 bases in the middle match TRBD1. Sequencing was done on a sample of peripheral blood. The sequence in DNA is TGTGCCAGCAGCTTGGGACAGGGGGGCGGAAGCAATCAGCCCCAGCATTTT. Its translation is CASSLGQGGGSNQPQHF.